Shown below are 29 T cell receptor beta chains from a single sample sequenced in a study of post-analysis software for immune sequencing data. Whole-study findings and limits: Roughly 5 TRBV segments occurring more often in patients than controls included TRBV5-6, TRBV5-1 and TRBV20-1.

Antigen specificity for these receptors is unknown. cDNA libraries for TCR beta contained unique molecular identifiers. TCRdb re-analysed the PCR reads in MiXCR, keeping a single row per CDR3 protein. The sample has hundreds of thousands of distinct CDR3 sequences; roughly 27% are singletons. The specimen was blood. Receptor source: a girl aged 5-17 years with multiple sclerosis.

The V gene is TRBV9, the J gene TRBJ2-7, with 11 bases aligning to TRBD2. TRBJ2-5 matches the DNA end more closely, so the J call is doubtful. Germline V gives CDR1 SGDLS, CDR2 YYNGEE. The CDR3 totals 16 residues. This CDR3 reads CASSQRTSGYWETQYF. Written as DNA, the CDR3 is TGTGCCAGCAGCCAGAGGACTAGCGGGTATTGGGAGACCCAGTACTTC.

This clonotype was observed at least ten times. V and J are TRBV7-2 and TRBJ2-7; 9 bases line up with TRBD1. With 10 bases clipped from V and 5 bases from J, the junction kept 15 bases outside the gene matches. The CDR3 is 15 residues long. The V gene's germline CDR1 is SGHTA and CDR2 FQGNSA. CDR3: CATNQRQGETDEQYF. CDR3 nucleotides: TGTGCCACCAATCAAAGACAGGGGGAGACCGACGAGCAGTACTTC.

The rearrangement uses TRBV7-2 and TRBJ1-1; D remains ambiguous. CDR1 and CDR2 (germline): SGHTA, FQGNSA. V gave up 7 bases and J gave up 6 bases, with 15 bases separating them. This CDR3 contains 13 residues. The CDR3 region is CASTVTLGAEAFF. For the CDR3, the DNA is TGTGCCAGCACCGTTACATTGGGCGCTGAAGCTTTCTTT.

The J gene is TRBJ2-1, the V gene TRBV7-9; no clear D. Germline assignment: CDR1 SEHNR and CDR2 FQNEAQ (reference sequence). This CDR3 is 11 amino acids long. Trimming took 5 bases from V and 10 from J, leaving 9 bases between them. CDR3: CASSNPLEQFF. CDR3 DNA sequence: TGTGCCAGCAGCAACCCGTTAGAGCAGTTCTTC.

J is TRBJ2-4 and V is TRBV20-1, with D perhaps matching TRBD1 (5 bases). The germline V and J ends were trimmed by 4 bases and 0 bases, with 16 bases remaining between them. The CDR3 totals 16 residues. Germline CDR1 reads DFQATT; CDR2 reads SNEGSKA (reference sequence). This chain's CDR3 is CSAIRGRLLAKNIQYF. The CDR3 DNA sequence: TGCAGTGCTATTAGGGGCAGACTTCTAGCCAAAAACATTCAGTACTTC.

The chain joins TRBV5-1 to TRBJ1-2, with 9 bases that match TRBD1. In germline, CDR1 is SGHRS, CDR2 YFSETQ. V lost 3 bases to trimming and J lost 0 bases; unmatched junction nucleotides: 6. The CDR3 consists of 16 residues. The CDR3 region has the DNA TGCGCCAGCAGCTCCGGGACAGGGATTGCTAACTATGGCTACACCTTC. Its protein is CASSSGTGIANYGYTF.

This clonotype was seen more than once but under ten times. J is TRBJ1-4 and V is TRBV28; 9 bases are a match to TRBD1. The CDR3 has 16 residues. Germline CDR1 and CDR2: MDHEN and SYDVKM. Germline trimming cut 4 bases from V and 2 bases from J; bases unmatched to any gene: 5. CDR3 amino acids: CASSSRTGGTNEKLFF. Here the CDR3 DNA reads TGTGCCAGCAGTTCCCGTACAGGGGGCACTAATGAAAAACTGTTTTTT.

The J gene is TRBJ1-1, the V gene TRBV14; 7 bases are shared with TRBD1. The germline CDR1 and CDR2 sequences are SGHDN and FVKESK. The J segment lost 1 base and the V segment lost 2 bases, leaving 4 bases of the junction unmatched. This CDR3 spans 15 amino acids. The CDR3 nucleotides read TGTGCCAGCAGCCAAATCGGACAGGCGAACACTGAAGCTTTCTTT. Translation: CASSQIGQANTEAFF. Drawing the rest from reference TRBV14 and TRBJ1-1, the complete variable domain is EAGVTQFPSHSVIEKGQTVTLRCDPISGHDNLYWYRRVMGKEIKFLLHFVKESKQDESGMPNNRFLAERTGGTYSTLKVQPAELEDSGVYFCASSQIGQANTEAFFGQGTRLTVV.

V gene TRBV20-1 combines with J gene TRBJ2-2, with 9 bases lining up with TRBD1. This CDR3 is built from 19 residues. The germline gives CDR1 DFQATT, CDR2 SNEGSKA (reference sequence). The ends lost 4 bases at V and 0 bases at J; junction bases unmatched: 15. The CDR3: CSATDYRTGQGPNTGELFF. Written as DNA, the CDR3 is TGCAGTGCTACCGATTACAGAACGGGACAGGGACCGAACACCGGGGAGCTGTTTTTT.

The V gene is TRBV7-8, the J gene TRBJ2-5; 10 positions match TRBD2. From germline, CDR1 is SGHVS and CDR2 FQNEAQ. J lost 5 bases, V lost 5 bases, and 8 bases had no gene match. The CDR3 contains 15 residues. The CDR3 sequence is CASSGTSGVGETQYF. The DNA of the CDR3 is TGTGCCAGCAGCGGAACTAGCGGGGTGGGTGAGACCCAGTACTTC.

This clonotype has more than one count but fewer than ten. This rearrangement joins TRBV6-6 to TRBJ2-3; 8 bases agree with TRBD1. The length of the CDR3 is 13 residues. The trim removed 8 bases at V and 6 bases at J, leaving 7 bases unmatched. Germline V CDR1 and CDR2: MNHNY, SVGAGI (reference sequence). The CDR3 DNA follows: TGTGCCAGCGGCTACAGGGGGGCTGATACGCAGTATTTT. Its protein is CASGYRGADTQYF.

The chain employs TRBV20-1 and TRBJ2-1; 9 bases match TRBD2. Germline V gene lookup returns CDR1 DFQATT and CDR2 SNEGSKA (reference sequence). The CDR3 runs 15 residues. V was clipped by 6 bases and J by 3 bases; unmatched bases: 9. This CDR3 is CSASRYSGSYNEQFF. CDR3 DNA: TGCAGTGCCTCAAGGTATAGCGGGAGCTACAATGAGCAGTTCTTC.

The chain uses TRBV2 and TRBJ1-5; D uncertain. The germline CDR1 and CDR2 sequences are SNHLY and FYNNEI. Trimming took 4 bases from V and 3 from J, leaving 10 bases between them. There are 14 residues in the CDR3. CDR3 sequence: CASSVGRSNQPQHF. CDR3 in DNA: TGTGCCAGCAGTGTAGGACGGTCCAATCAGCCCCAGCATTTT. The whole variable domain, filled in from reference TRBV2 and TRBJ1-5, reads EPEVTQTPSHQVTQMGQEVILRCVPISNHLYFYWYRQILGQKVEFLVSFYNNEISEKSEIFDDQFSVERPDGSNFTLKIRSTKLEDSAMYFCASSVGRSNQPQHFGDGTRLSIL.

Many counts were recorded for this clonotype. The rearrangement joins TRBV20-1 to TRBJ2-1; no definite D call. Germline CDR1 is DFQATT and CDR2 is SNEGSKA (reference sequence). V gave up 1 base and J gave up 2 bases, with 6 bases separating them. This CDR3 region has 13 residues. The CDR3 coding sequence is TGCAGTGCTAGAGCCGGCCCCTACAATGAGCAGTTCTTC. It is translated as CSARAGPYNEQFF.

The J gene is TRBJ1-2, the V gene TRBV5-6; D is ambiguous. Germline assignment: CDR1 SGHDT and CDR2 YYEEEE. V was shortened by 3 bases and J by 5 bases, with 8 bases between the two germline ends. The CDR3 length is 12 residues. CDR3 protein: CASSSTSYGYTF. The CDR3 DNA follows: TGTGCCAGCAGCTCGACATCGTATGGCTACACCTTC.

This clonotype has a handful of counts. The chain uses TRBV20-1 and TRBJ2-1; D assignment may be TRBD1 or TRBD2 (6 bases each). This CDR3 is built from 13 residues. Germline lookup yields CDR1 DFQATT and CDR2 SNEGSKA (reference sequence). Deletions cut 1 base from V and 7 bases from J, with 11 bases between. The CDR3 region has the DNA TGCAGTGCTAGAGGACAGGCGGGGAATGAGCAGTTCTTC. This gives the protein CSARGQAGNEQFF.

This clonotype came up a few times. The chain combines TRBV5-6 with TRBJ2-7; the D gene could be TRBD1 or TRBD2 (5 bases each). This CDR3 region has 15 residues. The ends were cut back, 4 bases at V and 2 bases at J, with 16 bases in the middle. The germline CDR1 and CDR2 sequences are SGHDT and YYEEEE. CDR3 DNA: TGTGCCAGCAGCGGCCGGGACCCGAGCCCCTACGAGCAGTACTTC. Translation: CASSGRDPSPYEQYF.

This chain uses TRBV7-9 with TRBJ2-2; D gene unclear. The CDR3 contains 13 residues. The V and J ends lost 5 bases and 7 bases respectively, with 11 bases between them. Germline lookup yields CDR1 SEHNR and CDR2 FQNEAQ (reference sequence). This CDR3 reads CASSGVKSGELFF. The CDR3 region has the DNA TGTGCCAGCAGCGGGGTCAAAAGCGGGGAGCTGTTTTTT.

The J gene is TRBJ2-7, the V gene TRBV20-1, with a possible D match to TRBD2 (7 bases). Germline CDR1 is DFQATT and CDR2 is SNEGSKA (reference sequence). This CDR3 has 15 amino acids. Trimming removed 0 bases from V and 4 bases from J, with 16 bases in between. DNA of the CDR3: TGCAGTGCTAGAGAGGGGGCTAGCGGTCTTTACGAGCAGTACTTC. It codes for CSAREGASGLYEQYF.

The chain has TRBV20-1 and TRBJ2-7; D is perhaps TRBD1 (5 bases). V was pared by 6 bases and J by 5 bases, with 14 bases between. This CDR3 has 12 amino acids. Germline assignment: CDR1 DFQATT and CDR2 SNEGSKA (reference sequence). CDR3 nucleotides: TGCAGTGCAAGCAGGGAAGTCCACGAGCAGTACTTC. Translation: CSASREVHEQYF.

A few counts support this clonotype. V and J are TRBV20-1 and TRBJ2-3; 10 bases map to TRBD2. V lost 3 bases, J lost 0 bases, and 9 bases stayed unmatched. The CDR3 extends over 17 amino acids. In germline, CDR1 is DFQATT, CDR2 SNEGSKA (reference sequence). This CDR3 reads CSASGSGRPPSTDTQYF. The CDR3 DNA follows: TGCAGTGCTAGCGGTAGCGGGAGGCCCCCTAGCACAGATACGCAGTATTTT.

The chain carries TRBV10-3 and TRBJ1-6; D is uncertain. Trimming cost V 5 bases and J 10 bases, with 12 bases left between them. The length of the CDR3 is 13 residues. CDR1 is ENHRY and CDR2 is SYGVKD in the germline V gene. The CDR3 protein is CAISLERRSPLHF. The CDR3 region has the DNA TGTGCCATCAGTCTAGAGCGGCGGTCACCCCTCCACTTT.

DNA for the CDR3: TGCGCCAGCAGCTTGGAGGGGGCAACCGGGGAGCTGTTTTTT. Its protein is CASSLEGATGELFF. This chain connects TRBV5-1 to TRBJ2-2; 7 bases agree with TRBD1. The V gene end was trimmed by 0 bases and the J gene end by 5 bases; junction bases not matched to a gene: 1. Germline CDR1 reads SGHRS; CDR2 reads YFSETQ. The CDR3 has 14 residues.

The genes are TRBV4-1 and TRBJ2-3; D not resolved. The CDR3 totals 19 residues. V was pared by 0 bases and J by 2 bases, with 21 bases between. CDR1 and CDR2 (germline): MGHRA, YSYEKL. The CDR3 loop reads CASSQDFNGVGGNTDTQYF. The CDR3 nucleotides are TGCGCCAGCAGCCAAGATTTTAACGGAGTGGGCGGAAACACAGATACGCAGTATTTT.

This chain connects TRBV29-1 to TRBJ1-2; TRBD1 is a possible D gene (5 bases). The germline CDR1 and CDR2 sequences are SQVTM and ANQGSEA. V lost 7 bases and J 2 bases, leaving 11 bases between the germline ends. There are 12 residues in the CDR3. DNA of the CDR3: TGCAGCGGGGGGTTAGCCAACTATGGCTACACCTTC. It translates to CSGGLANYGYTF.

The V gene is TRBV4-2, the J gene TRBJ2-3; D possibly corresponds to TRBD2 (6 bases). Per the germline V gene, CDR1 is LGHNA and CDR2 is YNFKEQ. Trimming left V 2 bases short and J 2 bases short, with 11 bases between. The CDR3 covers 15 residues. CDR3 bases: TGTGCCAGCAGCCAAAATAGCGGATTCACAGATACGCAGTATTTT. Residues: CASSQNSGFTDTQYF.

This clonotype was picked up a small number of times. The chain links TRBV11-3 to TRBJ2-3, with 10 nucleotides matching TRBD2. CDR1 is SGHNT, CDR2 YENEEA, per germline. The CDR3 is made up of 15 amino acids. J gave up 6 bases and V 1 base, and 4 bases lay outside the gene matches. CDR3 in amino acids: CASSLAAGGLDTQYF. CDR3 coding DNA: TGTGCCAGCAGCTTAGCAGCGGGAGGGCTCGATACGCAGTATTTT.

This clonotype came up a few times. This chain connects TRBV11-2 to TRBJ1-2, with D unresolved. Germline CDR1 and CDR2: SGHAT and FQNNGV. Trimming stripped 1 base from V and 10 bases from J, with 13 bases between. This CDR3 comprises 13 residues. DNA for the CDR3: TGTGCCAGCAGCTTAGGCAATGGGGTCAACTACACCTTC. Protein product: CASSLGNGVNYTF.

The chain couples TRBV5-1 to TRBJ1-1; possible D gene TRBD1, 6 bases. Trimming cost V 0 bases and J 3 bases, with 12 bases left between them. CDR3 length: 15 residues. Germline V gene lookup returns CDR1 SGHRS and CDR2 YFSETQ. CDR3: CASSLGGGPDTEAFF. The CDR3 nucleotides are TGCGCCAGCAGCTTGGGCGGGGGGCCTGACACTGAAGCTTTCTTT.